Listed below are T cell receptor beta chains from one sample, sequenced in a study of T cell responses to AZD1222 COVID-19 vaccine. Using immunoSEQ multiplex PCR, the repertoire was profiled, and TCRdb retains in-frame clones only, with some absent. Of around 62,000 clones in the sample, about 87% were seen once. The source material was peripheral blood, sampled on day 0 of AZD1222 vaccination. Receptors were obtained from an adult in good health. Each CDR3 is given with its conserved first and last residue. Fields, in order: clone size, D gene, J gene, V gene, CDR3 protein, CDR3 DNA. The D gene is left open where the match is weak. Clone size is given for some rows only: seen once, a few or many times, or a class if the clone is expanded.

>-|TRBD1|TRBJ1-2|TRBV3-1/TRBV3-2
CATRDRGGYGYTF
TGTGCCACCCGGGACAGGGGTGGATATGGCTACACCTTC
>-|-|TRBJ1-1|TRBV11-2
CASSPQPDTEAFF
TGTGCCAGCAGCCCCCAACCGGACACTGAAGCTTTCTTT
>-|-|TRBJ1-5|TRBV19
CASSIKDSVTNQPQHF
TGTGCCAGTAGTATCAAGGACAGCGTTACCAATCAGCCCCAGCATTTT
>-|-|TRBJ2-3|TRBV6-5
CASSYSTAWSTDTQYF
TGTGCCAGCAGTTACTCGACAGCATGGAGCACAGATACGCAGTATTTT
>-|-|TRBJ2-2|TRBV12-3/TRBV12-4
CASRLHLTGELFF
TGTGCCAGCAGGCTCCACTTAACCGGGGAGCTGTTTTTT
>-|-|TRBJ1-5|TRBV12-3/TRBV12-4
CASNMGNQPQHF
TGTGCCAGCAATATGGGGAATCAGCCCCAGCATTTT
>-|-|TRBJ1-4|TRBV6-1
CASSEPGRDGGKLFF
TGTGCCAGCAGTGAACCCGGAAGGGACGGCGGAAAACTGTTTTTT
>-|-|TRBJ2-7|TRBV11-2
CASSLFPFVSSHEQYF
TGTGCCAGCAGCTTATTTCCCTTTGTCAGTTCCCACGAGCAGTACTTC
>-|TRBD1|TRBJ1-5|TRBV19
CASSPSLDRGGQPQHF
TGTGCCAGTAGTCCGTCCCTTGACAGGGGCGGCCAGCCCCAGCATTTT
>-|-|TRBJ1-6|TRBV2
CASRSGPRNSPLHF
TGTGCCAGCAGGTCGGGACCGAGAAATTCACCCCTCCACTTT
>once|-|TRBJ1-3|TRBV12-3/TRBV12-4
CASSFISGNTIYF
TGTGCCAGCAGTTTCATTTCTGGAAACACCATATATTTT
>-|-|TRBJ2-7|TRBV5-1
CASSSNYEQYF
TGCGCCAGCAGCTCCAACTACGAGCAGTACTTC
>-|TRBD2|TRBJ2-7|TRBV19
CARRTSQGEQYF
TGTGCCAGACGGACTAGCCAGGGTGAGCAGTACTTC
>-|-|TRBJ2-1|TRBV2
CAGQGPSSYNEQFF
TGTGCCGGCCAGGGACCTAGCTCCTACAATGAGCAGTTCTTC
>-|TRBD2|TRBJ2-2|TRBV3-1/TRBV3-2
CASSQDLTSGRGGELFF
TGTGCCAGCAGCCAAGATCTGACTAGCGGGAGGGGCGGGGAGCTGTTTTTT
>-|TRBD1|TRBJ1-4|TRBV3-1/TRBV3-2
CASSQDPGTGGEKLFF
TGTGCCAGCAGCCAAGATCCCGGGACAGGGGGTGAAAAACTGTTTTTT
>-|-|TRBJ2-1|TRBV3-1/TRBV3-2
CASSPLAGNYNEQFF
TGTGCCAGCAGCCCTCTTGCGGGGAATTACAATGAGCAGTTCTTC
>-|TRBD2|TRBJ2-2|TRBV7-9
CASSPGGGENTGELFF
TGTGCCAGCAGTCCCGGCGGGGGAGAGAACACCGGGGAGCTGTTTTTT
>-|-|TRBJ1-2|TRBV6-5
CASSYGTHYGYTF
TGTGCCAGCAGTTACGGGACCCACTATGGCTACACCTTC
>-|TRBD1|TRBJ1-2|TRBV10-2
CASSGRDRGSLGNGYTF
TGCGCCAGCAGCGGCCGGGACAGGGGCTCCCTTGGGAATGGCTACACCTTC
>once|-|TRBJ1-2|TRBV18
CASSPSRGDYGYTF
TGTGCCAGCTCACCAAGCAGGGGCGACTATGGCTACACCTTC
>-|-|TRBJ1-5|TRBV6-6
CASTQNNQPQHF
TGTGCCAGCACCCAGAACAATCAGCCCCAGCATTTT
>-|TRBD1|TRBJ2-1|TRBV29-1
CSVTGTARRNEQFF
TGCAGCGTCACCGGGACAGCCAGGAGGAATGAGCAGTTCTTC
>-|TRBD1|TRBJ2-7|TRBV4-1
CASSLRTGATSYEQYF
TGCGCCAGCAGCTTACGGACAGGGGCGACCTCCTACGAGCAGTACTTC
>-|-|TRBJ2-1|TRBV14
CASSHSRVSEQFF
TGTGCCAGCAGCCACTCGCGGGTCTCTGAGCAGTTCTTC
>-|-|TRBJ1-4|TRBV4-1
CASSQGISEKLFF
TGCGCCAGCAGCCAAGGGATTAGTGAAAAACTGTTTTTT
>-|-|TRBJ1-2|TRBV3-1/TRBV3-2
CASSQAPSRYGYTF
TGTGCCAGCAGCCAAGCCCCCTCCCGATATGGCTACACCTTC
>-|TRBD2|TRBJ2-3|TRBV9
CASSRDYEATDTQYF
TGTGCCAGCAGCAGGGACTACGAAGCCACAGATACGCAGTATTTT
>-|-|TRBJ1-2|TRBV12-3/TRBV12-4
CASSFQGPPGYTF
TGTGCCAGCAGTTTTCAGGGGCCCCCGGGCTACACCTTC
>-|-|TRBJ2-2|TRBV13
CASSFGLDTGELFF
TGTGCCAGCAGCTTTGGCCTAGACACCGGGGAGCTGTTTTTT
>-|-|TRBJ2-3|TRBV5-8
CASSLEAGAYQYF
TGTGCCAGCAGCTTGGAGGCCGGGGCCTATCAGTATTTT
>-|TRBD1|TRBJ2-7|TRBV4-1
CASSQGTGGTYEQYF
TGCGCCAGCAGCCAAGGGACAGGGGGAACCTACGAGCAGTACTTC
>-|-|TRBJ1-5|TRBV2
CASGINQPQHF
TGTGCCAGCGGTATTAATCAGCCCCAGCATTTT
>-|TRBD2|TRBJ2-1|TRBV3-1/TRBV3-2
CASSQYLASGAYNEQFF
TGTGCCAGCAGCCAATATCTTGCTAGCGGGGCTTACAATGAGCAGTTCTTC
>-|TRBD1|TRBJ1-2|TRBV10-3
CAISELQGADGYTF
TGTGCCATCAGTGAACTACAGGGGGCGGATGGCTACACCTTC
>-|-|TRBJ1-2|TRBV18
CASSPGSQTRGYGYTF
TGTGCCAGCTCACCGGGTAGCCAAACTCGCGGCTATGGCTACACCTTC
>-|-|TRBJ2-1|TRBV5-1
CASSLDSPSYNEQFF
TGCGCCAGCAGCTTGGACTCACCCTCCTACAATGAGCAGTTCTTC
>-|TRBD1|TRBJ2-7|TRBV5-8
CASSKTGGSYEQYF
TGTGCCAGCAGCAAGACAGGGGGCTCCTACGAGCAGTACTTC
>-|TRBD1|TRBJ1-3|TRBV18
CASSPPGGGNTIYF
TGTGCCAGCTCTCCCCCAGGGGGCGGAAACACCATATATTTT
>-|TRBD1|TRBJ1-2|TRBV5-4
CASSLRARLQGDGYTF
TGTGCCAGCAGCTTGAGGGCCAGGTTACAGGGGGATGGCTACACCTTC